This T cell receptor (beta chain) was captured by sequencing in a study of tissue T cells after allogeneic stem cell transplantation. Study conclusions and caveats: In patients and mice, blood and spleen missed much of tissue repertoire. This small cohort was clinically heterogeneous, and sampling depth was a limitation. Few T cell clones were shared across patients, but motif clusters showed tissue-specific shared signatures.

Per the germline V gene, CDR1 is GKSSPN and CDR2 is SITVG. The CDR3 is 14 residues long. V trimming: 3 bases; J trimming: 5 bases; junction bases outside the gene matches: 3. As for time point: mouse harvest day 7 after allogeneic transplant. Tail vein injection delivered 10^7 T-cell-depleted bone marrow cells and 10^6 splenic CD5+ T cells. Mice had MHC-mismatched B6 into BALB/c GVHD, sampled day 7 or 14. The protocol was immunoSEQ multiplex PCR, while the TCRdb copy is restricted to in-frame clones and leaves out a portion. This sample has roughly 9,000 clones, with approximately 48% found just once. This clone was counted a single time. Its antigen is still unknown. Genes and germline come from the mouse. The CDR3 end falls 1 residue outside the read, so it is completed with the germline J gene.

The V gene is TRBV31, the J gene TRBJ2-7; 14 bases align to TRBD2. The receptor comes from a female BALB/c mouse given C57BL/6 T cells with graft-versus-host disease after an allogeneic hematopoietic cell transplant. Sequenced: gut tissue. The CDR3 sequence is CAWSRDWGGNEQYF. Incomplete CDR3 DNA: TGTGCCTGGAGCCGGGACTGGGGGGGCAATGAACAGTAC.